Listed here is a single TCR beta chain. Its antigen remains unidentified. Trimming pared 3 bases from V and 4 bases from J, leaving 9 bases between. Germline V gene lookup returns CDR1 WSHSY and CDR2 SAAADI. The CDR3 is 13 residues long. This entry comes from a study of cytomegalovirus exposure and HLA in healthy donors. Points from the study as a whole: Listed as cytomegalovirus-associated were more than 150 TCR beta chains. The majority of TCR sequences were rare, yet some public TCRs appeared in many donors. With high specificity and sensitivity, the classifier reportedly diagnosed cytomegalovirus status. Subsequent analysis showed first-cohort TCR clusters tending to co-occur in 95 to 150 validation repertoires.

This table comes from immunoSEQ multiplex PCR, and its TCRdb copy is limited to in-frame clones, with some not included. The table shows 120,000 or so clones, with about 89% occurring only once. Sequencing was done on a sample of PBMCs. The sequence was collected from a woman aged 18-29 years in good health and CMV-seronegative. The chain joins TRBV10-2 to TRBJ1-1; D is possibly TRBD1 (6 bases). CDR3 in amino acids: CASSEQGSTEAFF. CDR3 DNA: TGCGCCAGCAGTGAACAGGGTAGCACTGAAGCTTTCTTT.